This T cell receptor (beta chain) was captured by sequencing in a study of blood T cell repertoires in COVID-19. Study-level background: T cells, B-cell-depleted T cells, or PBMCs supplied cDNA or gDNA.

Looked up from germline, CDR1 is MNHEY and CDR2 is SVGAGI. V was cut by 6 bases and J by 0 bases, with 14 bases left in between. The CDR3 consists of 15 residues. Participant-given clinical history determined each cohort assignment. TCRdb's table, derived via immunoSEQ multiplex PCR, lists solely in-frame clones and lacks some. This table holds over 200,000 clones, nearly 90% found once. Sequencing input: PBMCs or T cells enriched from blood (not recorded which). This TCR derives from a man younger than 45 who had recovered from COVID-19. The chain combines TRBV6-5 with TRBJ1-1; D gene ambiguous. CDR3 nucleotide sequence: TGTGCCAGCAGGGGCAGAATAACCTTGAACACTGAAGCTTTCTTT. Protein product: CASRGRITLNTEAFF.